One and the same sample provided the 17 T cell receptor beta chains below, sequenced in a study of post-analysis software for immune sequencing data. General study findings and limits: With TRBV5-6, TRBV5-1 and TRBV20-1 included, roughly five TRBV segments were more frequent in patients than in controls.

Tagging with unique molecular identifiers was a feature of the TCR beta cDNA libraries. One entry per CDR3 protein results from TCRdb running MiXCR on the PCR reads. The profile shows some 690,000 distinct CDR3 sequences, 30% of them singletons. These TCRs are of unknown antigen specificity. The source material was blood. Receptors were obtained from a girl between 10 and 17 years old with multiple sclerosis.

The CDR3 spells CASSVVLGPGANVLTF. The CDR3 nucleotides are TGTGCCAGCAGCGTAGTGTTGGGGCCTGGGGCCAACGTCCTGACTTTC. The V call is TRBV9, the J call TRBJ2-6, with D possibly being TRBD1 (5 bases). The germline V gene encodes CDR1 SGDLS and CDR2 YYNGEE. V was clipped by 0 bases and J by 2 bases, with 9 bases between them. This CDR3 has 16 residues.

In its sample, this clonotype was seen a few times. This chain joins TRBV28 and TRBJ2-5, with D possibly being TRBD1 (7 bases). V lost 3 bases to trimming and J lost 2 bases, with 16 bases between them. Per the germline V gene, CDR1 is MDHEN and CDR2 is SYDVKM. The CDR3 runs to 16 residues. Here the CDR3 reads CASSFEGGTAQETQYF. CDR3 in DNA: TGTGCCAGCAGTTTTGAAGGCGGGACAGCTCAAGAGACCCAGTACTTC.

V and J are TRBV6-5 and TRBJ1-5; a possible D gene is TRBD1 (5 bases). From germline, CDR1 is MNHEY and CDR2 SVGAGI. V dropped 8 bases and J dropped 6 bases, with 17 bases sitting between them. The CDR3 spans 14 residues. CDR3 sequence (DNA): TGTGCCAGCGCCAATCGGGGGGTAGGTCAGCCCCAGCATTTT. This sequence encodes CASANRGVGQPQHF.

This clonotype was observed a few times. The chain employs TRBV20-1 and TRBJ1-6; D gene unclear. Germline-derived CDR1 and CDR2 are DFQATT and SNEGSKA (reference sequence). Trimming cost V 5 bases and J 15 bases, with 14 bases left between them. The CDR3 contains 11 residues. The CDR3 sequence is CSAGPGQDLHF. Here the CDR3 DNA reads TGCAGTGCTGGCCCTGGCCAGGACCTCCACTTT.

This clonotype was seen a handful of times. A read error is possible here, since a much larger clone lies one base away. The CDR3 DNA reads TGTGCCAGCACGAGGGGGAATGAGCAGTACTTC. Residues: CASTRGNEQYF. The chain combines TRBV7-2 with TRBJ2-7; tentatively, D is TRBD1 (6 bases). Germline V CDR1 and CDR2: SGHTA, FQGNSA. The CDR3 loop spans 11 amino acids. Between the trimmed V and J ends, which lost 7 bases and 7 bases, there was a span of 11 bases.

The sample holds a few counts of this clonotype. CDR3 sequence: CASSPGTEAFF. CDR3 sequence (DNA): TGTGCCAGCAGCCCCGGCACTGAAGCTTTCTTT. The gene calls are TRBV12-3 or TRBV12-4 and TRBJ1-1; D not resolved. The CDR3 is made up of 11 amino acids. Trimming took 6 bases from V and 4 from J, leaving 6 bases between them.

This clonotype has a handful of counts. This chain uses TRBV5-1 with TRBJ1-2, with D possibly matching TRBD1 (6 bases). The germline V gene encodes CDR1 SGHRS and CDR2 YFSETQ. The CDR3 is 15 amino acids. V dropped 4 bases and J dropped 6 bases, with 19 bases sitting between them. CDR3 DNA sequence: TGCGCCAGCAGCCCGGAGGGCAGGGGTCTCGATGGCTACACCTTC. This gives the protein CASSPEGRGLDGYTF.

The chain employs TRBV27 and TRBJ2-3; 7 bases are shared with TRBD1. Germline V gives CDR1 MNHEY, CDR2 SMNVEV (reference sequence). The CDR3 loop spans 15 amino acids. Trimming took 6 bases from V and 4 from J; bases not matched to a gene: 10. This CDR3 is CASSYGDRVPDTQYF. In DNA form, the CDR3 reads TGTGCCAGCAGCTACGGCGACAGGGTACCAGATACGCAGTATTTT.

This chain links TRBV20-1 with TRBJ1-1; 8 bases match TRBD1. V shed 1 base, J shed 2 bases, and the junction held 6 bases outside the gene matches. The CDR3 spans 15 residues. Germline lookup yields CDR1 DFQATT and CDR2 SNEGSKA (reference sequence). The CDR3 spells CSARVSTGVNTEAFF. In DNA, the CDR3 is TGCAGTGCTAGAGTTTCGACAGGGGTCAACACTGAAGCTTTCTTT.

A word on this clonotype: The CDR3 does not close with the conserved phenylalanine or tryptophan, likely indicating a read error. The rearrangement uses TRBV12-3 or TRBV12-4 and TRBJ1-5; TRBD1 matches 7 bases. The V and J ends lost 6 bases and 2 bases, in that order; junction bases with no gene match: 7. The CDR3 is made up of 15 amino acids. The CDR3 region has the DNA TGTGCCAGCAGACAAAACAGGGGAGGCAATCAGCCCCAGCATGTT. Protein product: CASRQNRGGNQPQHV.

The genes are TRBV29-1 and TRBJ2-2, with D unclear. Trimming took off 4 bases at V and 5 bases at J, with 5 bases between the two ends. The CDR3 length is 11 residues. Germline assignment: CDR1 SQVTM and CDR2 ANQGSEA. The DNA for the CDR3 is TGCAGCGTTGTGGATACCGGGGAGCTGTTTTTT. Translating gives CSVVDTGELFF.

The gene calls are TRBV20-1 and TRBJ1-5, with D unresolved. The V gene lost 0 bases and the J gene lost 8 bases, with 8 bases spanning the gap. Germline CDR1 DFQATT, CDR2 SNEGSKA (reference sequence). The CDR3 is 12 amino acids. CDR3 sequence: CSARDWGEPQHF. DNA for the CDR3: TGCAGTGCTAGAGATTGGGGAGAGCCCCAGCATTTT.

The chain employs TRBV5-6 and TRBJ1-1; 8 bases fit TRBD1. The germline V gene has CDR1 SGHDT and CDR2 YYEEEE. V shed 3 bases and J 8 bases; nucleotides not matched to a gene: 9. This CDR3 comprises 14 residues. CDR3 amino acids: CASSWAQTGAEAFF. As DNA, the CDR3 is TGTGCCAGCAGCTGGGCTCAGACAGGGGCCGAAGCTTTCTTT.

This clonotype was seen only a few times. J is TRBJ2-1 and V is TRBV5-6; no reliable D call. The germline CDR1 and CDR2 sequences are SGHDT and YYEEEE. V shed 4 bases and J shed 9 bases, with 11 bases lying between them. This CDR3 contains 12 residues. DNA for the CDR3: TGTGCCAGCAGCCCGGCTGGGTCTGAGCAGTTCTTC. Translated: CASSPAGSEQFF.

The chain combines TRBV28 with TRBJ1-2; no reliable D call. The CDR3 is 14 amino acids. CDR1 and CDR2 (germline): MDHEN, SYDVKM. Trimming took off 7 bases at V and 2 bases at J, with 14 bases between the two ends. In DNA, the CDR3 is TGTGCCAGCACCCCCGGCCCCCCGAACTATGGCTACACCTTC. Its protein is CASTPGPPNYGYTF.

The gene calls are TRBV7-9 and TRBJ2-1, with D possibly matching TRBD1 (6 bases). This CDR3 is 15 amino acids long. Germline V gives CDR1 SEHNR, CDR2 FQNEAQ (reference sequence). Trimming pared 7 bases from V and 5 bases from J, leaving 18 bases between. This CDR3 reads CASTLSRDTDNEQFF. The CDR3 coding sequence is TGTGCCAGCACCCTTAGCAGGGACACCGACAATGAGCAGTTCTTC.

The CDR3 loop is CSVEDRTADPNTEAFF. The CDR3 DNA reads TGCAGCGTTGAAGATCGCACAGCCGACCCGAACACTGAAGCTTTCTTT. The chain combines TRBV29-1 with TRBJ1-1, with D unclear. This CDR3 contains 16 residues. Germline V gene sequence: CDR1 SQVTM, CDR2 ANQGSEA. Trimming stripped 0 bases from V and 1 base from J, with 15 bases between.